This T cell receptor (beta chain) derives from a study of cytomegalovirus exposure and HLA in healthy donors. Study-level results: TCR beta V- and J-gene trimming, according to a later analysis, was linked to a missense DCLRE1C variant.

V shed 6 bases, J shed 7 bases, and the junction held 8 bases outside the gene matches. Germline CDR1 and CDR2: MNHNY and SVGAGI (reference sequence). This CDR3 has 16 amino acids. Points on this clone: The antigen is unknown.

Primers: 60 Vbeta forward and 13 Jbeta reverse. Per the study methods: Around 11 million shared chains were among the 60 million to 80 million unique TCR beta chains that a later analysis counted. TCRdb keeps only in-frame clones here, not all; method: immunoSEQ multiplex PCR. V, J and clone size were drawn from that table, and D and trimming were deduced from the DNA. Here the sample spans almost 200,000 clones, about 76% being singletons. The chain links TRBV6-6 to TRBJ2-1; 14 nucleotides line up with TRBD2. The clonotype originates from a male donor in good health and CMV-seropositive. Sequencing was carried out using PBMCs. CDR3 nucleotide sequence: TGTGCCAGCAGCTACGGGACTAGCGGGAGCTTAAATGAGCAGTTCTTC. Protein sequence: CASSYGTSGSLNEQFF.